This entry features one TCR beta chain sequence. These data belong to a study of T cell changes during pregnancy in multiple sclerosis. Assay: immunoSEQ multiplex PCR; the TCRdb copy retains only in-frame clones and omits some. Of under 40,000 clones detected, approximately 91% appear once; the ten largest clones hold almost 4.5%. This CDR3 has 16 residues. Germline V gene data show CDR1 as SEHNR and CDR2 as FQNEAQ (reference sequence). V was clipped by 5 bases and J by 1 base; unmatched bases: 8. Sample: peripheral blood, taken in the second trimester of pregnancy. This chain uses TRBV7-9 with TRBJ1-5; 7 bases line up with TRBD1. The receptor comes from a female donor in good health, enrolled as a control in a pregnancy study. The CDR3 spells CASSPPGQTSNQPQHF. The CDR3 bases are TGTGCCAGCAGCCCCCCGGGACAGACCAGCAATCAGCCCCAGCATTTT.